Here is one TCR beta chain with its context. Clones were read by immunoSEQ multiplex PCR, and TCRdb kept only the in-frame ones, dropping some. Of over 10,000 clones in the sample, around nine tenths are singletons; the top ten hold 0.18%. This sample is part of a study of blood T cell dynamics during melanoma immunotherapy. Looking at the study overall: Patients with metastatic melanoma got pembrolizumab or nivolumab-ipilimumab as first-line care.

Sample time point: week 3, after first cycle of checkpoint inhibitor. Trimming pared 5 bases from V and 1 base from J, leaving 12 bases between. Germline V CDR1 and CDR2: MNHEY, SMNVEV (reference sequence). The CDR3 sequence is 14 residues long. The chain links TRBV27 to TRBJ2-7, with a weak D call TRBD2 (5 bases). The clonotype was recovered from a human donor with melanoma. The starting material was effector memory CD8+ T cells from blood, obtained from a patient treated with checkpoint blockade. The CDR3 loop reads CASSPLTKSYEQYF. Here the CDR3 DNA reads TGTGCCAGCAGTCCTTTGACTAAATCCTACGAGCAGTACTTC.